The 18 T cell receptor beta chains given below trace back to one sample, sequenced in a study of human T cells and chemical hapten exposure. Time point denoted: patch test 1, 2 weeks after DPC sensitization. Treatment of the sample: therapeutic diphenylcyclopropenone sensitization with weekly scalp DPC. Using its own MiXCR run on the RACE reads, TCRdb lists one record per CDR3 protein. The sample includes around 380,000 distinct CDR3 sequences, roughly 5% of them seen just once. Sequenced here: whole blood, sampled in connection with sensitization to the hapten diphenylcyclopropenone (DPC). Receptor source: a woman between 50 and 59 years old with alopecia areata. Some clones in this sample may be carry-over from other donors' samples.

This clonotype was seen at least ten times. The chain combines TRBV20-1 with TRBJ1-2; D might be TRBD1 (6 bases). V lost 3 bases and J lost 3, with 17 bases in between. This CDR3 contains 15 residues. Germline loops: CDR1 DFQATT, CDR2 SNEGSKA (reference sequence). The CDR3 region has the DNA TGCAGTGCTAGGAACCCGGGACACGGAGACTATGGCTACACCTTC. Translating it yields CSARNPGHGDYGYTF.

This clonotype has a count of ten or more. The rearrangement links TRBV7-9 to TRBJ2-3, with 8 bases identical to TRBD1. V lost 6 bases and J lost 4; bases outside the gene matches: 9. CDR1 and CDR2 from the germline V gene are SEHNR and FQNEAQ (reference sequence). There are 15 residues in the CDR3. The CDR3 nucleotides are TGTGCCAGCAGTTATGGACAGGGTAGTCCAGATACGCAGTATTTT. Amino acids: CASSYGQGSPDTQYF.

This clonotype was seen repeatedly, ten times or more. The rearrangement links TRBV12-3 or TRBV12-4 to TRBJ1-1; D remains ambiguous. CDR3 length: 15 amino acids. The germline V and J ends were trimmed by 6 bases and 0 bases, with 14 bases remaining between them. CDR3 amino acids: CASRPETDMNTEAFF. The CDR3 DNA reads TGTGCCAGCAGACCCGAAACAGATATGAACACTGAAGCTTTCTTT.

This chain connects TRBV29-1 to TRBJ1-1; weak D call: TRBD1 (5 bases). The germline V gene encodes CDR1 SQVTM and CDR2 ANQGSEA. Trimming removed 3 bases at V and 0 bases at J, with 14 bases between. The CDR3 is made up of 15 amino acids. The CDR3 spells CSVDNGRGMNTEAFF. In DNA form, the CDR3 reads TGCAGCGTTGATAACGGTCGGGGCATGAACACTGAAGCTTTCTTT.

About this clonotype itself: At one end the junction does not follow the germline gene, possibly because of a read error. This sequence joins TRBV5-1 and TRBJ1-6; 10 nucleotides align to TRBD1. The CDR3 runs to 15 residues. CDR1 is SGHRS and CDR2 is YFSETQ in the germline V gene. The CDR3: CARSLEGQGNSPLHF. In DNA form, the CDR3 reads TGCGCCAGAAGCTTGGAGGGACAGGGGAATTCACCCCTCCACTTT.

The gene calls are TRBV5-1 and TRBJ1-4; D may be TRBD1 (6 bases). This CDR3 has 14 residues. The germline CDR1 and CDR2 sequences are SGHRS and YFSETQ. The V end was cut by 5 bases, the J end by 2 bases, with 10 bases between. The DNA for the CDR3 is TGCGCCAGCAGAGGGGGATTGACTAATGAAAAACTGTTTTTT. Protein: CASRGGLTNEKLFF.

The chain uses TRBV9 and TRBJ2-7, with a tentative D call TRBD1 (6 bases). Germline V gives CDR1 SGDLS, CDR2 YYNGEE. V was cut by 2 bases and J by 0 bases, with 12 bases left in between. This CDR3 is built from 15 residues. This CDR3 reads CASSVAGTFSYEQYF. The DNA of the CDR3 is TGTGCCAGCAGCGTTGCCGGGACATTCTCCTACGAGCAGTACTTC.

This clonotype has at least ten counts. The chain links TRBV7-9 to TRBJ2-7; D is uncertain. The CDR3 runs to 12 residues. CDR1 is SEHNR, CDR2 FQNEAQ, per germline (reference sequence). Between the trimmed V and J ends, which lost 1 base and 3 bases, there was a span of 4 bases. This chain's CDR3 is CASSLDYYEQYF. The CDR3 nucleotides read TGTGCCAGCAGCTTAGATTACTACGAGCAGTACTTC.

The CDR3 nucleotides read TGTGCCAGCAGTTACTCGCACAGGGGCCCTGAAGCTTTCTTT. Translated, it gives CASSYSHRGPEAFF. The chain employs TRBV6-5 and TRBJ1-1; 7 nucleotides line up with TRBD1. Germline V lookup: CDR1 MNHEY, CDR2 SVGAGI. With V trimmed by 0 bases and J by 6 bases, 4 bases remained unmatched. This CDR3 comprises 14 residues.

The V and J genes are TRBV3-1 and TRBJ2-7; D not resolved. V lost 1 base, J lost 8 bases, and 12 bases lay in between. The germline gives CDR1 LGHDT, CDR2 YNNKEL (reference sequence). CDR3 length: 13 residues. CDR3: CASSQVETSQQYF. Written as DNA, the CDR3 is TGTGCCAGCAGCCAAGTGGAGACTTCCCAGCAGTACTTC.

This clonotype was seen only a few times. The chain carries TRBV2 and TRBJ1-5; unclear D gene. V was cut by 3 bases and J by 0 bases, with 9 bases left in between. CDR3 length equals 15 residues. Germline V gene lookup returns CDR1 SNHLY and CDR2 FYNNEI. The CDR3 DNA follows: TGTGCCAGCAGTGATTCAGCCCTTAGCAATCAGCCCCAGCATTTT. Encoded protein: CASSDSALSNQPQHF.

Worth noting for this clonotype: In this CDR3 the conserved last residue, phenylalanine or tryptophan, is missing, so a read error is likely. The rearrangement joins TRBV3-1 to TRBJ1-6, with D unresolved. Germline lookup yields CDR1 LGHDT and CDR2 YNNKEL (reference sequence). The CDR3 has 16 amino acids. Trimming removed 0 bases at V and 6 bases at J, with 12 bases between. The DNA for the CDR3 is TGTGCCAGCAGCCAAGACACCCGACCAGCTAATTCACCCCTCCACTAT. It encodes CASSQDTRPANSPLHY.

This clonotype turned up a few times. The rearrangement joins TRBV12-3 or TRBV12-4 to TRBJ2-3; D not certain. The CDR3 extends over 15 amino acids. The V and J ends lost 3 bases and 2 bases respectively, with 12 bases between them. DNA for the CDR3: TGTGCCAGCAGTTTTAAAGGGAAATCCACAGATACGCAGTATTTT. Protein sequence: CASSFKGKSTDTQYF.

This clonotype was seen many times. V and J are TRBV11-2 and TRBJ2-5; tentatively, D is TRBD1 (6 bases). Trimming shortened V by 5 bases and J by 0 bases, and 7 bases separated the two germline ends. Per the germline V gene, CDR1 is SGHAT and CDR2 is FQNNGV. This CDR3 is 13 amino acids long. This chain's CDR3 is CASSRDNQETQYF. The CDR3 region has the DNA TGTGCCAGCAGCAGGGACAACCAAGAGACCCAGTACTTC.

There are many counts of this clonotype. The chain uses TRBV30 and TRBJ1-3; no clear D gene. The CDR3 runs 13 residues. Trimming stripped 4 bases from V and 0 bases from J, with 7 bases between. Per the germline V gene, CDR1 is GTSNPN and CDR2 is SVGIG (reference sequence). Written as DNA, the CDR3 is TGTGCCTGGACCCAGAGCTCTGGAAACACCATATATTTT. This sequence encodes CAWTQSSGNTIYF.

This clonotype was counted many times. This chain joins TRBV27 and TRBJ2-7; unclear D gene. CDR1 and CDR2 from the germline V gene are MNHEY and SMNVEV (reference sequence). The CDR3 extends over 13 amino acids. Between the trimmed V and J ends, which lost 2 bases and 4 bases, there was a span of 9 bases. For the CDR3, the DNA is TGTGCCAGCAGTTTAGGGGTCGAATACGAGCAGTACTTC. It is translated as CASSLGVEYEQYF.

This clonotype was counted a few times. The chain is built from TRBV10-3 and TRBJ1-4, with D perhaps matching TRBD1 (6 bases). Trimming took 0 bases from V and 4 from J, leaving 6 bases between them. This CDR3 is built from 14 residues. The germline V gene encodes CDR1 ENHRY and CDR2 SYGVKD. The chain's CDR3 is CAISESQGNEKLFF. The CDR3, as DNA: TGTGCCATCAGTGAGTCACAGGGTAATGAAAAACTGTTTTTT.

As regards this clonotype: This may arise from a read error, as a much more abundant clone is one base away. The rearrangement joins TRBV29-1 to TRBJ2-3, with a possible D match to TRBD2 (6 bases). Germline assignment: CDR1 SQVTM and CDR2 ANQGSEA. This CDR3 has 15 amino acids. CDR3 DNA sequence: TGCTGCGTTGAAGATCTAGCGCGCGGGGCAGATACGCAGTATTTT. Translation gives CCVEDLARGADTQYF.